The clone carrying this T cell receptor (beta chain) was found many times. Its antigen is unidentified. The data originate from a study of T cells in Graves' hyperthyroidism and ophthalmopathy. Germline CDR1 SQVTM, CDR2 ANQGSEA. The length of the CDR3 is 12 residues. The ends were cut back, 6 bases at V and 9 bases at J, with 17 bases in the middle. Stable hyperthyroidism: no ophthalmopathy progression over 18 months of follow-up. Newly diagnosed hyperthyroidism, duration under 2 months, in patients aged 18 to 65. The source of the PBMCs was 8 to 10 ml of fresh peripheral blood. Researchers took RNA transcripts and amplified the TCR beta CDR3 regions from them. The study used the HTBI primer set for a first-round RT-PCR of the TCR CDR3. Via MiXCR, TCRdb re-called the multiplex PCR reads, giving one row per CDR3 protein. The sample consists of roughly 840,000 distinct CDR3 sequences, more than 30% of them appearing once.

General study results and limits: Ophthalmopathy prediction by the model preceded onset by a median about 6 months.

The receptor was isolated from a man aged 18 to 29 with Graves' hyperthyroidism. This chain joins TRBV29-1 and TRBJ2-5; D might be TRBD1 (8 bases). Input material: blood. Here the CDR3 DNA reads TGCAGCGTGTCAGGGGGCGCGGGGGCCCAGTACTTC. This encodes CSVSGGAGAQYF.